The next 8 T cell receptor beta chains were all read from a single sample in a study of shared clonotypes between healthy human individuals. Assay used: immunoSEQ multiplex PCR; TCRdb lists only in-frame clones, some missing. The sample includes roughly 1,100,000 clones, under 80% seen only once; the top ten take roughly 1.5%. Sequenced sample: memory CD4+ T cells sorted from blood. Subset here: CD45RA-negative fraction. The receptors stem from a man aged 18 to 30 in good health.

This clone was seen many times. The CDR3 reads CASSESGASPLHF. CDR3 in DNA: TGCGCCAGCAGTGAGTCGGGGGCTTCACCCCTCCACTTT. The chain has TRBV10-1 and TRBJ1-6; D is perhaps TRBD1 (6 bases). CDR1 WNHNN and CDR2 SYGVQD come from the germline V gene (reference sequence). V lost 0 bases and J 9 bases, leaving 6 bases between the germline ends. CDR3 size: 13 residues.

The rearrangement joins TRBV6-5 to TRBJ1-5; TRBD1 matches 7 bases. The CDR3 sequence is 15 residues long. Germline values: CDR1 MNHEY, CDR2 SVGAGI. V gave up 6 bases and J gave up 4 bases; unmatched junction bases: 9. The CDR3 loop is CASRPGTAENQPQHF. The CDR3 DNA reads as TGTGCCAGCAGGCCCGGGACAGCCGAGAATCAGCCCCAGCATTTT.

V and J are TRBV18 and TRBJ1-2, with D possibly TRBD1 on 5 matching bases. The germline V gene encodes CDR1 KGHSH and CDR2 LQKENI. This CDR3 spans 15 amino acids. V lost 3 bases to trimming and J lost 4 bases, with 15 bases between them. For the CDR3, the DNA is TGTGCCAGCTCACCGTTCGGGGGACTTGGCTATGGCTACACCTTC. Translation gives CASSPFGGLGYGYTF.

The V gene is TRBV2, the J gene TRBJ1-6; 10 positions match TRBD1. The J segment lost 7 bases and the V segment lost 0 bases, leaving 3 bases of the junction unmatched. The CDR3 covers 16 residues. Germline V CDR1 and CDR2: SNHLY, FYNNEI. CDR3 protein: CASSEAEGQGNSPLHF. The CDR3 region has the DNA TGTGCCAGCAGTGAAGCTGAGGGACAGGGGAATTCACCCCTCCACTTT.

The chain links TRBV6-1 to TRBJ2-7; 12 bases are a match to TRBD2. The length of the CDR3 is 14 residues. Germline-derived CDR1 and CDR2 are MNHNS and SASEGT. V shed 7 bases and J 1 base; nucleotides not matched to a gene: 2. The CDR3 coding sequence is TGTGCCAGCACCGGACTAGCGGGGTCCTACGAGCAGTACTTC. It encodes CASTGLAGSYEQYF.

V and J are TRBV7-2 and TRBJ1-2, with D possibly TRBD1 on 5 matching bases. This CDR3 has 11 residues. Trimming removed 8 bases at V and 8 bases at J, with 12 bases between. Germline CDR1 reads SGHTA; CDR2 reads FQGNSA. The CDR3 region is CASQGFGGYTF. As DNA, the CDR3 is TGTGCCAGCCAGGGTTTCGGCGGCTACACCTTC. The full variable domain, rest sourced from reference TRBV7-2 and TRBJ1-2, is GAGVSQSPSNKVTEKGKDVELRCDPISGHTALYWYRQSLGQGLEFLIYFQGNSAPDKSGLPSDRFSAERTGGSVSTLTIQRTQQEDSAVYLCASQGFGGYTFGSGTRLTVV.

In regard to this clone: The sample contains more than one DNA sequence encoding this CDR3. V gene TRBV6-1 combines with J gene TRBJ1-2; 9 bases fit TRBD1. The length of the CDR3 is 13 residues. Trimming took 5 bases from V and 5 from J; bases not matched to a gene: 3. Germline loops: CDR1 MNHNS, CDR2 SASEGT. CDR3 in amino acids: CASSPTGGYGYTF. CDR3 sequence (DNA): TGTGCCAGCAGTCCGACAGGGGGGTATGGCTACACCTTC.

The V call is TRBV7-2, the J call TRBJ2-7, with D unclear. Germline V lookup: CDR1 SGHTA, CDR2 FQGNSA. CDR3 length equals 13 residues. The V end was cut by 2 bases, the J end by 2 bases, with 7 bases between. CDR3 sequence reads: CASSLQIAYEQYF. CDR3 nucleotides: TGTGCCAGCAGCTTACAAATTGCCTACGAGCAGTACTTC.